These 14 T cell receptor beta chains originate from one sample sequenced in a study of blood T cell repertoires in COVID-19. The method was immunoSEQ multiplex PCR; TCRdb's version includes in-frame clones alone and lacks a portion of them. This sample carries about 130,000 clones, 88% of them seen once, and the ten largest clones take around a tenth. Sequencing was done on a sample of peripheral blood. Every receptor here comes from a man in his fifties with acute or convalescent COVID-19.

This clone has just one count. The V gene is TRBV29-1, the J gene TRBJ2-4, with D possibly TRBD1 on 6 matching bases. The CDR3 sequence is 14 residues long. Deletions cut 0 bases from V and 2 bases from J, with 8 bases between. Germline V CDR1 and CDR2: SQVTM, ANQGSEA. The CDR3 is CSVEDQGSKNIQYF. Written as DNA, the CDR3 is TGCAGCGTTGAAGATCAGGGGTCCAAAAACATTCAGTACTTC.

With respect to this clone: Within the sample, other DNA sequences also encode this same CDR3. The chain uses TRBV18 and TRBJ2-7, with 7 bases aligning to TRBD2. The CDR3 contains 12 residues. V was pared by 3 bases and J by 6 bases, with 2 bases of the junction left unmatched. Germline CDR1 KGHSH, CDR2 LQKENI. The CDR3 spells CASSPLAGEQYF. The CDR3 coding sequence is TGTGCCAGCTCACCGTTAGCGGGCGAGCAGTACTTC.

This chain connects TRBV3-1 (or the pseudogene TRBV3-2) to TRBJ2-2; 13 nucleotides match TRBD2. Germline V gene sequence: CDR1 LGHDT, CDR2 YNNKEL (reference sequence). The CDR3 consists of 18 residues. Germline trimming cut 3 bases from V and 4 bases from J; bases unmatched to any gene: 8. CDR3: CASSHRSGLAGSTGELFF. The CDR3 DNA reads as TGTGCCAGCAGCCACAGATCGGGACTAGCGGGAAGCACCGGGGAGCTGTTTTTT.

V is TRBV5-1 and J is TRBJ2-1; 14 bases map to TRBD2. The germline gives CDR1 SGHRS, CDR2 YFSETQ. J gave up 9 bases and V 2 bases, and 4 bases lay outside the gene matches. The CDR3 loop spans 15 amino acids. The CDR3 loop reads CASSLGLAGGTEQFF. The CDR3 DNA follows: TGCGCCAGCAGCTTAGGACTAGCGGGGGGCACTGAGCAGTTCTTC.

CDR3 coding DNA: TGTGCCAGCAGTTACTCCCCGTTCGCTGAAGCTTTCTTT. Amino acid sequence: CASSYSPFAEAFF. The chain employs TRBV6-6 and TRBJ1-1; D uncertain. Trimming took off 0 bases at V and 6 bases at J, with 8 bases between the two ends. Germline V gene data show CDR1 as MNHNY and CDR2 as SVGAGI (reference sequence). The CDR3 runs to 13 residues.

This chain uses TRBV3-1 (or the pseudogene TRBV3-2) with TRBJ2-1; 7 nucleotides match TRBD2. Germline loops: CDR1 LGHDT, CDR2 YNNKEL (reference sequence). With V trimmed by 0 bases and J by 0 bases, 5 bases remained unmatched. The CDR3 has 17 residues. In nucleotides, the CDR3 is TGTGCCAGCAGCCAAGACATGGGAGGGCCCTCCTACAATGAGCAGTTCTTC. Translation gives CASSQDMGGPSYNEQFF.

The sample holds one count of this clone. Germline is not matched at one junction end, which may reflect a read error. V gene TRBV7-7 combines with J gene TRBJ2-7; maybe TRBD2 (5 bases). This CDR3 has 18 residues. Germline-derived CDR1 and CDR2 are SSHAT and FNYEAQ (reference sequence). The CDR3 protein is CASSLAKEAGLGSYEQYF. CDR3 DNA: TGTGCTAGCAGCTTAGCCAAGGAGGCAGGATTAGGCTCCTACGAGCAGTACTTC.

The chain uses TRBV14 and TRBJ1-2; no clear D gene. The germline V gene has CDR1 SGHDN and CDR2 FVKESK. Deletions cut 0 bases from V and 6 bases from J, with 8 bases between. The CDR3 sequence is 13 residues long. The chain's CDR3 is CASSQEGGNGYTF. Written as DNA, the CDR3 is TGTGCCAGCAGCCAAGAAGGAGGGAATGGCTACACCTTC.

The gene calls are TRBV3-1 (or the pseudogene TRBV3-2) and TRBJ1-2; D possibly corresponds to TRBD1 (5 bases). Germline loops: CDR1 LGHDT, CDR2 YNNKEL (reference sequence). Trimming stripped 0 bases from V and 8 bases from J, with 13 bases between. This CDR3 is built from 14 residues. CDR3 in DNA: TGTGCCAGCAGCCAAGATCAGGGTTATGGGGGCTACACCTTC. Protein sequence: CASSQDQGYGGYTF.

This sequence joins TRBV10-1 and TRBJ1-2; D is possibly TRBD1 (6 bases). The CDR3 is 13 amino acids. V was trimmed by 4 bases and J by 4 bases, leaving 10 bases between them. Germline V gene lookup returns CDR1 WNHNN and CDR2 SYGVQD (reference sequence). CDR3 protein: CASSAQGGYGYTF. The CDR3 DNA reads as TGCGCCAGCAGTGCCCAAGGGGGCTATGGCTACACCTTC.

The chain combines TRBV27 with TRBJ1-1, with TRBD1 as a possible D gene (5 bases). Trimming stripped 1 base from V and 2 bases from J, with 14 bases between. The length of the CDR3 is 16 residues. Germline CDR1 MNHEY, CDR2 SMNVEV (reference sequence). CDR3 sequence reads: CASSLWRAGGNTEAFF. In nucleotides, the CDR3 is TGTGCCAGCAGTTTATGGAGGGCGGGGGGAAACACTGAAGCTTTCTTT.

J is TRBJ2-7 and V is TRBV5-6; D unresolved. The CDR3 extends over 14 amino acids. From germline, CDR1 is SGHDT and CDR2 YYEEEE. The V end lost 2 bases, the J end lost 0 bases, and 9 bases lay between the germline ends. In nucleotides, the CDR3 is TGTGCCAGCAGCTTCCCAAGCACCTCCTACGAGCAGTACTTC. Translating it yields CASSFPSTSYEQYF.

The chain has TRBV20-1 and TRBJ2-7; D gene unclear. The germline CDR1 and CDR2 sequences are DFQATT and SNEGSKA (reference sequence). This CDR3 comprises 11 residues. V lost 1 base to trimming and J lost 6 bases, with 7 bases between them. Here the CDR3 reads CSARGSSEQYF. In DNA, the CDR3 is TGCAGTGCTAGAGGGTCGAGCGAGCAGTACTTC.

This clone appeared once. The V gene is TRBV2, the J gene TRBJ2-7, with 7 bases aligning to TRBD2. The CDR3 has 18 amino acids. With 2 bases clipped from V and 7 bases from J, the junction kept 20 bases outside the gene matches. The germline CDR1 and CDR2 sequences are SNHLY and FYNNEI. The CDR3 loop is CASSEYGALLAGVGEQYF. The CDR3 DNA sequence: TGTGCCAGCAGTGAATATGGGGCCCTTTTAGCGGGCGTAGGGGAGCAGTACTTC.